A selection of T cell receptor beta chains follows, all from one sample in a study of tumor and adjacent non-tumor tissue in lung cancer. MiXCR, run by TCRdb on the multiplex PCR reads, gives a single entry per CDR3 protein. The repertoire has 100,000 to 150,000 distinct CDR3 sequences, around three fifths of them found once; the top ten carry around 13%. Sequencing was done on a sample of lung tumor tissue. The receptors shown here come from a man aged 25 to 45 with non-small cell lung cancer. The CDR3 runs from the conserved cysteine through the conserved F or W. D genes are given only for firm matches. Clone sizes are given selectively: once, few, many, or a class where the clone is expanded.

clone size,D gene,V gene,J gene,CDR3 DNA,CDR3 protein
many,TRBD2,TRBV20-1,TRBJ2-3,TGCAGTGCCCACGGGGGGGCAGATACGCAGTATTTT,CSAHGGADTQYF
.,.,TRBV6-2/TRBV6-3,TRBJ1-2,TGTGCCAGCAGCCAACAGTATGGATACACCTTC,CASSQQYGYTF
.,.,TRBV6-6,TRBJ1-2,TGTGCCAGCAGCGACCCGCGCCGGGACTATGGCTACACCTTC,CASSDPRRDYGYTF
.,.,TRBV21-1,TRBJ2-3,TGTGCCAGCAGCAAAAACTCCCGTGATATGCAGTATTTT,CASSKNSRDMQYF
many,TRBD1,TRBV20-1,TRBJ2-7,TGCAGTGCCGGGACAGGGGGCTCCTACGAGCAGTACTTC,CSAGTGGSYEQYF
.,TRBD1,TRBV20-1,TRBJ1-2,TGCAGTGCTGGCGGGGGACAGAACTACTATGGTCACATCTTC,CSAGGGQNYYGHIF
.,TRBD2,TRBV5-4,TRBJ2-3,TGTGCCAGCAGCATACATAGCGGGGGGGCAGATACGCAGTATTTT,CASSIHSGGADTQYF
many,.,TRBV6-2/TRBV6-3,TRBJ2-1,TGTGCCAGCAGCAACAGGGAAGTGGGTCAGTTCTTC,CASSNREVGQFF
.,TRBD1,TRBV11-3,TRBJ2-2,TGTGCCAGCAACTTTCGTCCGGGACAGAGAAACACCGGGGAGCTGTTTTTT,CASNFRPGQRNTGELFF
.,TRBD1,TRBV24-1,TRBJ1-1,TGTGCCATCAGTGGTAAGGGCAGGGGGCGCAGGACTGAAGCTTTCTTT,CAISGKGRGRRTEAFF
many,TRBD1,TRBV12-3/TRBV12-4,TRBJ2-7,TGTGCCAGCACCAGGGACAGGGTGGATGACGAGCAGTACTTC,CASTRDRVDDEQYF
.,TRBD1,TRBV9,TRBJ1-1,TGTGCCAGCAGCTCTCCAGGGGGGCCGAGCACTGAAGCTTTCTTT,CASSSPGGPSTEAFF
.,.,TRBV12-3/TRBV12-4,TRBJ1-2,.,CANSADSYNYGCTF
.,.,TRBV4-3,TRBJ2-7,TGCGCCAGCAGCCGAGACGACGGGTATTGGGAGCAGTACTTC,CASSRDDGYWEQYF
many,TRBD1,TRBV11-3,TRBJ2-3,TGTGCCAGCAGCCAAAGACAGGGCGCAGATACGCAGTATTTT,CASSQRQGADTQYF
.,.,TRBV2,TRBJ1-4,TGTGCCAGCAGTCTTCCGAATGAAAAACTGTTTTTT,CASSLPNEKLFF
.,.,TRBV5-1,TRBJ2-3,TGCGCCAGCAGATCGGGCCACGGAACAGATACGCAGTATTTT,CASRSGHGTDTQYF
.,.,TRBV6-2/TRBV6-3,TRBJ2-5,TGTGCCAGCAGTTACGGACCGGGCAGGGGGGAGGAGACCCAGTACTTC,CASSYGPGRGEETQYF
.,TRBD2,TRBV20-1,TRBJ2-7,TGCAGTCCTAGATCAGTCGGGGGGGCAAATGAGCAGTACTTC,CSPRSVGGANEQYF
many,.,TRBV4-3,TRBJ2-1,TGCGCCAGCAGCCAACGGCGCGCAGTGGGGAGCTCCTACAATGAGCAGTTCTTC,CASSQRRAVGSSYNEQFF
.,TRBD1,TRBV20-1,TRBJ2-1,TGCAATGCTATAGATAGGGACAGGACTTTTAATGAGCAGTTCTTC,CNAIDRDRTFNEQFF
few,.,TRBV29-1,TRBJ1-3,TGCATCGTTGTACGTTACCCCTCTGGAAACACCATATATTTT,CIVVRYPSGNTIYF
.,.,TRBV28,TRBJ2-3,TGTGCCAGCAGTGTAGCATATACGCAGTATTTT,CASSVAYTQYF
few,TRBD2,TRBV24-1,TRBJ2-1,TGTGCCACTAGTGGGCAACTAGCGGGGTCCTACAATGAGCAGTTCTTC,CATSGQLAGSYNEQFF
.,.,TRBV4-1,TRBJ2-7,TGCGCCAGCAGCAAACCGGTGACCTACGAGCAGTACTTC,CASSKPVTYEQYF
many,TRBD1,TRBV6-1,TRBJ2-7,TGTGCCAGCAGGACAGGGGGTATCTACGAGCAGTACTTC,CASRTGGIYEQYF
.,.,TRBV12-3/TRBV12-4,TRBJ2-2,TGTACCAGCAGTTTACAGATCACCGGGGAACTGTTTTTT,CTSSLQITGELFF
.,.,TRBV4-3,TRBJ1-2,TGCGCCAGCAGTCAAGATCAATACAGGGCTAACCATGGCTACACCTTC,CASSQDQYRANHGYTF
many,.,TRBV29-1,TRBJ1-1,TGCAGCGCCGAAGACGGCTCGAACACTGAAGCTTTCTTT,CSAEDGSNTEAFF
.,TRBD2,TRBV12-3/TRBV12-4,TRBJ2-3,TGTGCCAGCTCCAGCGGGAGTACAGTCACGCAGTATTTT,CASSSGSTVTQYF
.,TRBD1,TRBV29-1,TRBJ1-2,TGCGGTGTCGCCCGGACAGGCGAAAGCTACACCTTC,CGVARTGESYTF
many,.,TRBV12-3/TRBV12-4,TRBJ2-2,TGTGCCAGCGGGGGCTGGATAAACACCGGGGAGCTGTTTTTT,CASGGWINTGELFF